The present TCR beta chain was sequenced within a study of T cell clusters in autoimmune cytopenias. TRB rearrangements were amplified by touch-down multiplex PCR with mixed TRB-A/B primers. TCRdb re-called the multiplex PCR reads; every CDR3 protein appears as one record, without DNA. Its table records roughly 16,000 distinct CDR3 sequences. The CDR3 consists of 16 residues. Germline V gene sequence: CDR1 MNHEY, CDR2 SVGEGT. TRB was amplified from about 270 ng of peripheral blood genomic DNA per sample. The sample was also reused in another study, on T cell repertoires in aging, cancer and after chemotherapy.

V is TRBV6-2 or TRBV6-3 and J is TRBJ2-5; TCRdb's D call, TRBD1, is unchecked because there is no DNA. The clonotype was recovered from a human donor in good health. What was sequenced was peripheral blood. The CDR3 here is CASSSGQGAHQETQYF.